Included here is one T cell receptor (beta chain) sequence, with context. Its target is not known. Germline is not matched at one junction end, which may reflect a read error. These data come from a study of cytomegalovirus exposure and HLA in healthy donors. Notes on the study in general: Fewer N-insertions (relative to the roughly 630-donor mean) were reportedly seen in an Asian-associated ancestry cluster in a later analysis.

PCR used 60 Vbeta primers and 13 Jbeta primers. Profiled with immunoSEQ multiplex PCR; TCRdb holds only in-frame clones, not every one. Here the sample spans about 57,000 clones, 65% to 90% being singletons. This TCR derives from a young man in good health and CMV-seronegative. The sample comprised PBMCs.

CDR3 in DNA: TGTGCCATCGGTGAGGGGCGCCAATCGTACAATGAGCAGTTCTTC. This sequence encodes CAIGEGRQSYNEQFF. The rearrangement joins TRBV10-3 to TRBJ2-1; D is perhaps TRBD1 or TRBD2 (5 bases each). CDR3 size: 15 residues. Germline V gene data show CDR1 as ENHRY and CDR2 as SYGVKD.